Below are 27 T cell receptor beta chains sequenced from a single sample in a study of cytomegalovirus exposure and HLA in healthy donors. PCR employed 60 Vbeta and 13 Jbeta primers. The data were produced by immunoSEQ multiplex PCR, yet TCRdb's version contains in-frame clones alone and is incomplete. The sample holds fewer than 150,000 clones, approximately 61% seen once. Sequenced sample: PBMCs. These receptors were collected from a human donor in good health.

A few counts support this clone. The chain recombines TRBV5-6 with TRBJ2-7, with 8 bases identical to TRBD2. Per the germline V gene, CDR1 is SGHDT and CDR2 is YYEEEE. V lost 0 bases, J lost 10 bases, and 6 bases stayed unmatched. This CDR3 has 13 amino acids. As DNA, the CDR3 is TGTGCCAGCAGCTTGGCTGGCGGGAGGATCCAGTACTTC. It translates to CASSLAGGRIQYF.

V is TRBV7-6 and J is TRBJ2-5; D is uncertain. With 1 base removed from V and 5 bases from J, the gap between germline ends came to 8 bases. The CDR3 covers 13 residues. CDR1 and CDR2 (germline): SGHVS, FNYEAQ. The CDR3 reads CASSLVRWETQYF. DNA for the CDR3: TGTGCCAGCAGCTTAGTCAGGTGGGAGACCCAGTACTTC. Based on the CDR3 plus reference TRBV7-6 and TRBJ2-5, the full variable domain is GAGVSQSPRYKVTKRGQDVALRCDPISGHVSLYWYRQALGQGPEFLTYFNYEAQQDKSGLPNDRFSAERPEGSISTLTIQRTEQRDSAMYRCASSLVRWETQYFGPGTRLLVL.

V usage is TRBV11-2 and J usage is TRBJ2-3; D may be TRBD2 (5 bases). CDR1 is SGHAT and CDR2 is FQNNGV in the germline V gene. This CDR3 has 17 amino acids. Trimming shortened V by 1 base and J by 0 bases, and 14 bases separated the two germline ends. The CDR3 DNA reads TGTGCCAGCAGCTTAGTGGTTGGCGGACTGAGCACAGATACGCAGTATTTT. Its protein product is CASSLVVGGLSTDTQYF.

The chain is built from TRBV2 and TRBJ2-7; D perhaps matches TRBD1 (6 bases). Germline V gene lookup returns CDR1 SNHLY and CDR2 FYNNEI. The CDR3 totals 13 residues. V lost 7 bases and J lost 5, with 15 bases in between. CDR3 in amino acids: CASKDSSVDEQYF. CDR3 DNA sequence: TGTGCCAGCAAGGACAGTTCAGTAGACGAGCAGTACTTC. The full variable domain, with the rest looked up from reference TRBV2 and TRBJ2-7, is EPEVTQTPSHQVTQMGQEVILRCVPISNHLYFYWYRQILGQKVEFLVSFYNNEISEKSEIFDDQFSVERPDGSNFTLKIRSTKLEDSAMYFCASKDSSVDEQYFGPGTRLTVT.

CDR3 coding DNA: TGTGCCAGCAGCTTAATACCCACTAGCGGGAGAGGTAATGAGCAGTTCTTC. Translating gives CASSLIPTSGRGNEQFF. The chain carries TRBV7-3 and TRBJ2-1; 11 bases line up with TRBD2. With 1 base clipped from V and 7 bases from J, the junction kept 9 bases outside the gene matches. There are 17 residues in the CDR3. The germline V gene has CDR1 SGHTA and CDR2 FQGTGA.

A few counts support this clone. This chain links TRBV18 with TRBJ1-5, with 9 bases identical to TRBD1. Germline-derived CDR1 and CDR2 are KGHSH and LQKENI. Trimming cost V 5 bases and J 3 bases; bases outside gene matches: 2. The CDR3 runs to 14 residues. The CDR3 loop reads CASSDRGINQPQHF. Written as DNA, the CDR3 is TGTGCCAGCTCAGACAGGGGGATCAATCAGCCCCAGCATTTT.

The CDR3 reads CASSSQGRGNTEAFF. The DNA for the CDR3 is TGTGCCAGCAGTTCCCAGGGGAGGGGGAACACTGAAGCTTTCTTT. The rearrangement joins TRBV27 to TRBJ1-1, with TRBD1 as a possible D gene (6 bases). The CDR3 has 15 residues. Trimming stripped 4 bases from V and 1 base from J, with 13 bases between. From germline, CDR1 is MNHEY and CDR2 SMNVEV (reference sequence).

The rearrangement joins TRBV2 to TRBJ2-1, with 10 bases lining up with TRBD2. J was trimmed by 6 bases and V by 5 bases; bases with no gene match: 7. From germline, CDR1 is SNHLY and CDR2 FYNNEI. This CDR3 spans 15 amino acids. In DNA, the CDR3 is TGTGCCAGCAGTCCCGGGACTAGCGCTATCAATGAGCAGTTCTTC. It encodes CASSPGTSAINEQFF.

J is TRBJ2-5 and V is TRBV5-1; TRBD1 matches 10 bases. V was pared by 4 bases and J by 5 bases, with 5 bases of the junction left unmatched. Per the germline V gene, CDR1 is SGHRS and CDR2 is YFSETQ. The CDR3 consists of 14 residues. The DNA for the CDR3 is TGCGCCAGCAGCGGGGACAGGGGAGGGGAGACCCAGTACTTC. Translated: CASSGDRGGETQYF.

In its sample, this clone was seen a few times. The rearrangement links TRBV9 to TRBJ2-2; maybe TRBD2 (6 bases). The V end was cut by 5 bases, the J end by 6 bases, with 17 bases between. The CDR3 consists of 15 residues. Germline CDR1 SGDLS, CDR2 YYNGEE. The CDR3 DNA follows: TGTGCCAGCAGACAAGGCGGGGACGGATCCGGGGAGCTGTTTTTT. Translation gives CASRQGGDGSGELFF.

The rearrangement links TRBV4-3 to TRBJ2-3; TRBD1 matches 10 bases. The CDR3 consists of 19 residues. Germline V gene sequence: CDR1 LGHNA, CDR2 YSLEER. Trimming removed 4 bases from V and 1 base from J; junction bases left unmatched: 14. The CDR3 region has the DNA TGCGCCAGCAGCCGAAGCCCGGGACAGGGGTTTGAGGGCACAGATACGCAGTATTTT. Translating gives CASSRSPGQGFEGTDTQYF.

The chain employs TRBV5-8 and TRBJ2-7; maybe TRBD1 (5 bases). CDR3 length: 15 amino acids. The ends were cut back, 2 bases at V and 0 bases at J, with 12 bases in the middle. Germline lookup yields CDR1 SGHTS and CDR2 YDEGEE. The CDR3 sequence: CASSFRTWNSYEQYF. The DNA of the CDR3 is TGTGCCAGCAGCTTTAGGACATGGAACTCCTACGAGCAGTACTTC.

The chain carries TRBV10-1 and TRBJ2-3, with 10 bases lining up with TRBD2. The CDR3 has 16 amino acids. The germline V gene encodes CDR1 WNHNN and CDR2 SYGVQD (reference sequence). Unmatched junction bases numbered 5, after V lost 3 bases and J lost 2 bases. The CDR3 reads CASSDFTSGNTDTQYF. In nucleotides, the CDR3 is TGCGCCAGCAGTGATTTTACTAGCGGGAACACAGATACGCAGTATTTT.

CDR3: CASSANPKRGKNTGELFF. CDR3 bases: TGTGCCAGCAGCGCCAACCCAAAGCGGGGGAAGAACACCGGGGAGCTGTTTTTT. This chain uses TRBV9 with TRBJ2-2; the match to TRBD2 covers 8 bases. The CDR3 extends over 18 amino acids. Trimming removed 3 bases from V and 1 base from J; junction bases left unmatched: 11. Germline CDR1 is SGDLS and CDR2 is YYNGEE.

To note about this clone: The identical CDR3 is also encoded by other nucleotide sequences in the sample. In DNA, the CDR3 is TGTGCCATCAGTGAGTCGCGGGGCCAAGAGACCCAGTACTTC. Translation: CAISESRGQETQYF. The J gene is TRBJ2-5, the V gene TRBV10-3, with a tentative D call TRBD2 (6 bases). Germline CDR1 reads ENHRY; CDR2 reads SYGVKD. CDR3 size: 14 residues. V lost 0 bases to trimming and J lost 1 base, with 6 bases between them.

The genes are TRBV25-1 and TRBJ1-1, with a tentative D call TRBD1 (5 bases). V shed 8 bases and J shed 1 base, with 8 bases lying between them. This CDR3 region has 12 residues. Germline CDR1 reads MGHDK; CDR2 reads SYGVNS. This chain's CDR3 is CASAGWNTEAFF. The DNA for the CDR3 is TGTGCCAGCGCAGGGTGGAACACTGAAGCTTTCTTT.

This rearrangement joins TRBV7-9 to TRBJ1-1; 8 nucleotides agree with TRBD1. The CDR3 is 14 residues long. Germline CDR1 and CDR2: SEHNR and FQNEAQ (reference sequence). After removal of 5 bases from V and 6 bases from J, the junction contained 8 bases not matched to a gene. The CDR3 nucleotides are TGTGCCAGCAGCCCCGGTCAGGGGGCGGCTGAAGCTTTCTTT. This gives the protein CASSPGQGAAEAFF.

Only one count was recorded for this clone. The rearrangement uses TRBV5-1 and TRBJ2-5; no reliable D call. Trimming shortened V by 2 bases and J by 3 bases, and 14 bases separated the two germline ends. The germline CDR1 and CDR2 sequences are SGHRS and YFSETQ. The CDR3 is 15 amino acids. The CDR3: CASSFAGNAEETQYF. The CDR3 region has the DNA TGCGCCAGCAGCTTCGCAGGTAACGCTGAAGAGACCCAGTACTTC.

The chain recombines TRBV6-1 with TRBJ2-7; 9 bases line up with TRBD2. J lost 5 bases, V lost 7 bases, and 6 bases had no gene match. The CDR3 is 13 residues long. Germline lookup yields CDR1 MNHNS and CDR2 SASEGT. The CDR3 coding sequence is TGTGCCAGCATCCTAGCGGGAATTAACGAGCAGTACTTC. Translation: CASILAGINEQYF.

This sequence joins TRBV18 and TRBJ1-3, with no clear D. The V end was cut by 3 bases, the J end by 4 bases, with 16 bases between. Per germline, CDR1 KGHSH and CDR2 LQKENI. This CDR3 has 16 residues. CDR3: CASSPGLITGGNTIYF. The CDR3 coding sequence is TGTGCCAGCTCACCCGGACTGATAACTGGCGGAAACACCATATATTTT.

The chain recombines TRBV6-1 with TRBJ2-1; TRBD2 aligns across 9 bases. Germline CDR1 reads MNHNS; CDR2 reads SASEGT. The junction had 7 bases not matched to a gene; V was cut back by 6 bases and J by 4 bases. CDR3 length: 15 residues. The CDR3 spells CASRSLAGEYNEQFF. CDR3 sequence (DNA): TGTGCCAGCAGGAGCTTAGCGGGAGAGTACAATGAGCAGTTCTTC.

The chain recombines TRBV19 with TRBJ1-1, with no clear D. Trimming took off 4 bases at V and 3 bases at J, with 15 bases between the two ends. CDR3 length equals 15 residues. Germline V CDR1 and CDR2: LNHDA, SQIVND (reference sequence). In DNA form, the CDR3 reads TGTGCCAGTAGTAAAAGGGAGGTCATGGACACTGAAGCTTTCTTT. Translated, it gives CASSKREVMDTEAFF.

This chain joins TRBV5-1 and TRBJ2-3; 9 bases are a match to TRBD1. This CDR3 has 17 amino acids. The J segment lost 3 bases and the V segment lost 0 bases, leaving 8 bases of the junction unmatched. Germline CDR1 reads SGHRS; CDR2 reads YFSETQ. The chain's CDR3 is CASSLANLGQGTDTQYF. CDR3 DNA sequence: TGCGCCAGCAGCTTGGCTAATCTGGGACAGGGAACAGATACGCAGTATTTT.

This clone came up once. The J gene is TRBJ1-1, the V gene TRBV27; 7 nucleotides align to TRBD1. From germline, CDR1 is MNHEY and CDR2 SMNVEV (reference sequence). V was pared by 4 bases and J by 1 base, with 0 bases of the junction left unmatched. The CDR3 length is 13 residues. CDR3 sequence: CASSWTGNTEAFF. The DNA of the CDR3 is TGTGCCAGCAGTTGGACAGGGAACACTGAAGCTTTCTTT.

DNA for the CDR3: TGTGCCAGCAGCGTAGGACAGGGTGAAGAGCAGTACTTC. Amino acid sequence: CASSVGQGEEQYF. The V call is TRBV9, the J call TRBJ2-7, with TRBD1 matching 7 bases. V lost 0 bases, J lost 7 bases, and 4 bases stayed unmatched. CDR3 length: 13 residues. The germline V gene encodes CDR1 SGDLS and CDR2 YYNGEE.

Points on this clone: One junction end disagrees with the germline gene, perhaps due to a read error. The CDR3 DNA reads TGTGCCAGCAGCCTAGCCGGGATAGGGGGGCAGTTCTTC. This sequence encodes CASSLAGIGGQFF. The chain combines TRBV7-9 with TRBJ2-1; TRBD1 might be the D (6 bases). Germline CDR1 SEHNR, CDR2 FQNEAQ (reference sequence). The CDR3 runs 13 residues.

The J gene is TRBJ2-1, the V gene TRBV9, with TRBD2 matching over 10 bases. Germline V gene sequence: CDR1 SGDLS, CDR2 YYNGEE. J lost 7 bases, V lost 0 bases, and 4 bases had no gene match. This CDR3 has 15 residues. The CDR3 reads CASSVASGSFNEQFF. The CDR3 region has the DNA TGTGCCAGCAGCGTAGCTAGCGGGAGTTTTAATGAGCAGTTCTTC.